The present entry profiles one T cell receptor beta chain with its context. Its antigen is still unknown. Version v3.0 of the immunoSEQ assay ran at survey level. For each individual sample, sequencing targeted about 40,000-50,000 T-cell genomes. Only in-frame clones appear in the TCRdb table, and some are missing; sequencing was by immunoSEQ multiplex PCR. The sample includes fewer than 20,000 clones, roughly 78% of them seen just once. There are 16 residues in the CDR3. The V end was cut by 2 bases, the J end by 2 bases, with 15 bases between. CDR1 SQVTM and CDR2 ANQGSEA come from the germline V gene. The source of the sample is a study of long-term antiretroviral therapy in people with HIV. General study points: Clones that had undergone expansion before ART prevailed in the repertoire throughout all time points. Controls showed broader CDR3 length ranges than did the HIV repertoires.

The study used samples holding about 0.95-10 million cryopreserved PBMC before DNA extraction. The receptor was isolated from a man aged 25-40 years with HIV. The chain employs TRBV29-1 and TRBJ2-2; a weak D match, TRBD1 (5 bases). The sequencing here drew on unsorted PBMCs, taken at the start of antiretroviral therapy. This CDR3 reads CSVELGPGGNTGELFF. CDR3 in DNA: TGCAGCGTTGAATTGGGGCCAGGCGGAAACACCGGGGAGCTGTTTTTT.